These 9 T cell receptor beta chains share one sample of origin, sequenced in a study of blood T cell repertoires in COVID-19. Libraries were prepared by immunoSEQ multiplex PCR; TCRdb keeps only in-frame clonotypes and omits some of them. The sample shows about 400,000 clones, 89% of them seen only once. Sequenced: peripheral blood. Source of these receptors: a man aged 40-49 years with acute or convalescent COVID-19.

This chain connects TRBV3-1 (or the pseudogene TRBV3-2) to TRBJ2-2; D perhaps matches TRBD2 (5 bases). The CDR3 loop spans 15 amino acids. V was clipped by 2 bases and J by 4 bases, with 11 bases between them. From germline, CDR1 is LGHDT and CDR2 YNNKEL (reference sequence). CDR3 sequence: CASSQSPGVTGELFF. In nucleotides, the CDR3 is TGTGCCAGCAGCCAAAGTCCCGGGGTCACCGGGGAGCTGTTTTTT.

The sample holds one count of this clone. This chain joins TRBV4-1 and TRBJ1-4; weak D call: TRBD1 (5 bases). V shed 1 base and J shed 10 bases, with 16 bases lying between them. The V gene's germline CDR1 is MGHRA and CDR2 YSYEKL. The CDR3 consists of 15 residues. The CDR3 sequence: CASSQVSRDSGKLFF. CDR3 sequence (DNA): TGCGCCAGCAGCCAAGTTTCGAGGGACTCGGGAAAACTGTTTTTT.

This chain uses TRBV1 with TRBJ2-7; TRBD2, as called in the table, went unchecked against the DNA. TRBV1 has pseudogene status. The CDR3 totals 16 residues. CDR3 loop: CTSSQVSGRALDEQYF. CDR3 in DNA: TGCACCAGCAGCCAAGTTAGCGGGAGGGCCTTGGACGAGCAGTACTTC.

The rearrangement links TRBV28 to TRBJ1-1, with no clear D. Germline V lookup: CDR1 MDHEN, CDR2 SYDVKM. Trimming took off 5 bases at V and 5 bases at J, with 6 bases between the two ends. The CDR3 extends over 11 amino acids. Here the CDR3 DNA reads TGTGCCAGCAGTCCCGCGACTGAAGCTTTCTTT. Its protein product is CASSPATEAFF.

This clone was seen more than once but under ten times. CDR3 sequence: CASSLNAGSTYEQYF. Written as DNA, the CDR3 is TGTGCCAGCAGCTTAAATGCCGGGAGCACATACGAGCAGTACTTC. V is TRBV7-3 and J is TRBJ2-7, with D perhaps matching TRBD2 (6 bases). Trimming removed 1 base from V and 4 bases from J, with 14 bases in between. This CDR3 has 15 amino acids. CDR1 and CDR2 (germline): SGHTA, FQGTGA.

V usage is TRBV14 and J usage is TRBJ2-7; D is ambiguous. V dropped 0 bases and J dropped 2 bases, with 11 bases sitting between them. Germline CDR1 SGHDN, CDR2 FVKESK. This CDR3 has 15 residues. The CDR3 sequence: CASSQDWPDTYEQYF. The DNA of the CDR3 is TGTGCCAGCAGCCAAGATTGGCCCGATACCTACGAGCAGTACTTC.

This clone has a single count. This chain connects TRBV27 to TRBJ2-6, with 11 bases that match TRBD1. Looked up from germline, CDR1 is MNHEY and CDR2 is SMNVEV (reference sequence). The CDR3 length is 17 residues. V shed 3 bases and J 0 bases; nucleotides not matched to a gene: 1. The CDR3 nucleotides are TGTGCCAGCAGTTTGGGGACAGGGGGCTCTGGGGCCAACGTCCTGACTTTC. Translation gives CASSLGTGGSGANVLTF.

The rearrangement joins TRBV19 to TRBJ1-6, with D hard to call. Trimming took 8 bases from V and 4 from J, leaving 18 bases between them. The CDR3 spans 16 residues. The germline V gene has CDR1 LNHDA and CDR2 SQIVND (reference sequence). The CDR3 here is CASVAQSIYYNSPLHF. Written as DNA, the CDR3 is TGTGCCAGTGTCGCACAGTCAATTTATTATAATTCACCCCTCCACTTT.

This chain joins TRBV19 and TRBJ2-7, with D possibly TRBD1 on 5 matching bases. V was trimmed by 3 bases and J by 6 bases, leaving 12 bases between them. Germline V lookup: CDR1 LNHDA, CDR2 SQIVND (reference sequence). The CDR3 loop spans 13 amino acids. CDR3 amino acids: CASSIIDRGEQYF. The CDR3 DNA reads as TGTGCCAGTAGTATTATCGACAGAGGCGAGCAGTACTTC. The variable domain in full, completed from reference TRBV19 and TRBJ2-7, reads DGGITQSPKYLFRKEGQNVTLSCEQNLNHDAMYWYRQDPGQGLRLIYYSQIVNDFQKGDIAEGYSVSREKKESFPLTVTSAQKNPTAFYLCASSIIDRGEQYFGPGTRLTVT.